This entry features one TCR beta chain sequence. Per the original data handling: Nucleated cell counts were estimated from reference gene primer amplification. Sequencing was performed with immunoSEQ multiplex PCR; in TCRdb, only in-frame clones are kept and a portion is missing. V and J calls and clone size are those listed in that table; D and trimming were worked out from the DNA. Among 85,000 to 120,000 clones listed, over 70% were seen once. This specimen belongs to a study of blood T cell repertoires in COVID-19. In the study overall: Samples came from the United States, Italy and Spain, spanning acute and convalescent COVID-19. From T cells, B-cell-depleted T cells, or PBMCs came the material, which was cDNA or gDNA.

CDR1 is LGHDT, CDR2 YNNKEL, per germline (reference sequence). This CDR3 comprises 14 residues. Trimming took 1 base from V and 0 from J, leaving 4 bases between them. The sample consisted of peripheral blood. The TCR sequence derives from a human donor with acute or convalescent COVID-19. The donor label of this sample is uncertain. The gene calls are TRBV3-1 (or the pseudogene TRBV3-2) and TRBJ2-1, with D hard to call. CDR3 sequence (DNA): TGTGCCAGCAGCCAAGGAGGCTCCTACAATGAGCAGTTCTTC. This codes for CASSQGGSYNEQFF.